Presented here are 32 T cell receptor beta chains from one specimen sequenced in a study of T cells in Graves' hyperthyroidism and ophthalmopathy. Using RNA transcripts as the source, TCR beta CDR3 regions were amplified. Primed by the HTBI set, a first-round RT-PCR was run on the TCR CDR3. TCRdb itself ran the multiplex PCR reads through MiXCR, one entry per CDR3 protein. The data show a few hundred thousand distinct CDR3 sequences, 15% to 19% seen once. The sample taken for sequencing was blood. The receptors derive from a woman in her 30s with Graves' hyperthyroidism.

The rearrangement links TRBV5-1 to TRBJ1-6; the D is unclear. This CDR3 has 14 amino acids. Trimming cost V 10 bases and J 0 bases, with 11 bases left between them. In germline, CDR1 is SGHRS, CDR2 YFSETQ. CDR3 bases: TGCGCCGGCTCGTCAAGCTCCTATAATTCACCCCTCCACTTT. Encoded protein: CAGSSSSYNSPLHF.

This chain links TRBV20-1 with TRBJ2-3; D unclear. Germline lookup yields CDR1 DFQATT and CDR2 SNEGSKA (reference sequence). V lost 6 bases to trimming and J lost 4 bases, with 17 bases between them. The length of the CDR3 is 14 residues. CDR3 in DNA: TGCAGTGCCCTCGGTGTGGCGTCGCCAGATACGCAGTATTTT. The encoded protein is CSALGVASPDTQYF.

This clonotype was observed a few times. The chain joins TRBV28 to TRBJ2-1; 8 nucleotides align to TRBD2. The CDR3 spans 17 residues. Germline V gene data show CDR1 as MDHEN and CDR2 as SYDVKM. J lost 4 bases, V lost 3 bases, and 11 bases had no gene match. The CDR3 protein is CASSLATGLAGYNEQFF. The CDR3 DNA reads TGTGCCAGCAGTTTGGCCACCGGGCTAGCGGGTTACAATGAGCAGTTCTTC.

This clonotype was found a few times. The V call is TRBV12-5, the J call TRBJ2-7, with TRBD1 matching 9 bases. Germline trimming cut 6 bases from V and 6 bases from J; bases unmatched to any gene: 9. This CDR3 has 14 amino acids. The V gene's germline CDR1 is LGHNT and CDR2 FRNRAP. The CDR3 region is CASGPDRGLLEQYF. The CDR3 DNA reads TGTGCTAGTGGCCCGGACAGGGGTCTGCTCGAGCAGTACTTC.

This clonotype was recorded many times. The chain couples TRBV12-3 or TRBV12-4 to TRBJ1-2, with no clear D. The CDR3 sequence is 12 residues long. Trimming removed 5 bases from V and 5 bases from J, with 9 bases in between. CDR3 in amino acids: CASSITGYGYTF. CDR3 DNA sequence: TGTGCCAGCAGTATTACCGGGTATGGCTACACCTTC.

Note on this clonotype: Since a much larger clone is just one base distant, this may be a read error. The J gene is TRBJ2-1, the V gene TRBV4-1, with 14 bases identical to TRBD2. The CDR3 runs 20 residues. Germline CDR1 is MGHRA and CDR2 is YSYEKL. The CDR3 reads CASSHRLAGGPERTYNEQSF. As DNA, the CDR3 is TGCGCCAGCAGCCATAGACTAGCGGGAGGGCCGGAACGGACCTACAATGAGCAGTCCTTC.

The chain couples TRBV18 to TRBJ2-6; D not resolved. CDR3 length: 12 residues. Between the trimmed V and J ends, which lost 0 bases and 10 bases, there was a span of 4 bases. CDR1 and CDR2 (germline): KGHSH, LQKENI. The CDR3 loop is CASSPPGNVLTF. CDR3 DNA: TGTGCCAGCTCACCACCAGGGAACGTCCTGACTTTC.

This clonotype was detected a few times. The rearrangement links TRBV15 to TRBJ2-1; D unresolved. This CDR3 has 13 residues. Germline V gene lookup returns CDR1 LNHNV and CDR2 YYDKDF (reference sequence). Trimming pared 3 bases from V and 2 bases from J, leaving 5 bases between. CDR3 bases: TGTGCCACCAGCAGCCCACCCTACAATGAGCAGTTCTTC. It encodes CATSSPPYNEQFF.

The J gene is TRBJ2-7, the V gene TRBV4-2; D is perhaps TRBD1 (6 bases). V was cut by 4 bases and J by 5 bases, with 15 bases left in between. This CDR3 has 14 residues. Germline CDR1 is LGHNA and CDR2 is YNFKEQ. In nucleotides, the CDR3 is TGTGCCAGCAGCCCAGAAACAGGGTTCGACGAGCAGTACTTC. This codes for CASSPETGFDEQYF.

The J gene is TRBJ2-1, the V gene TRBV9; TRBD2 matches 16 bases. V shed 3 bases, J shed 9 bases, and the junction held 6 bases outside the gene matches. The CDR3 has 16 amino acids. Germline CDR1 reads SGDLS; CDR2 reads YYNGEE. The CDR3 nucleotides read TGTGCCAGCAGCGGCGCGGGACTAGCGGGAGGGGTTGAGCAGTTCTTC. Translation gives CASSGAGLAGGVEQFF.

This sequence joins TRBV18 and TRBJ2-7, with D perhaps matching TRBD1 (6 bases). CDR3 size: 15 residues. Trimming took off 5 bases at V and 5 bases at J, with 19 bases between the two ends. Looked up from germline, CDR1 is KGHSH and CDR2 is LQKENI. CDR3 in amino acids: CASSIAGQGNHEQYF. CDR3 DNA sequence: TGTGCCAGCTCAATCGCTGGGCAGGGGAACCACGAGCAGTACTTC.

This chain links TRBV28 with TRBJ2-1; 10 bases fit TRBD2. The CDR3 totals 18 residues. V lost 4 bases and J lost 5; bases outside the gene matches: 14. The germline V gene encodes CDR1 MDHEN and CDR2 SYDVKM. DNA for the CDR3: TGTGCCAGCAGTTCTCCGGGACTAGCGAACAGCAACGACAATGAGCAGTTCTTC. Encoded protein: CASSSPGLANSNDNEQFF.

This clonotype has ten or more counts. The chain couples TRBV7-6 to TRBJ2-7; the D gene is possibly TRBD2 (5 bases). Germline V CDR1 and CDR2: SGHVS, FNYEAQ. This CDR3 contains 14 residues. Trimming left V 0 bases short and J 3 bases short, with 9 bases between. CDR3 residues: CASSLAPEDYEQYF. Written as DNA, the CDR3 is TGTGCCAGCAGCTTAGCCCCGGAGGACTACGAGCAGTACTTC.

This clonotype came up many times. The chain combines TRBV30 with TRBJ1-1, with D unclear. Trimming stripped 4 bases from V and 3 bases from J, with 9 bases between. Germline CDR1 is GTSNPN and CDR2 is SVGIG (reference sequence). This CDR3 has 12 residues. The CDR3 protein is CAWNPAYTEAFF. The CDR3 nucleotides are TGTGCCTGGAATCCGGCGTACACTGAAGCTTTCTTT.

This chain connects TRBV6-1 to TRBJ1-1; 7 nucleotides agree with TRBD1. The CDR3 contains 13 residues. Germline lookup yields CDR1 MNHNS and CDR2 SASEGT. V shed 11 bases, J shed 0 bases, and the junction held 6 bases outside the gene matches. CDR3 sequence (DNA): TGTGCCGGTAGGGACAGTTTGAACACTGAAGCTTTCTTT. This codes for CAGRDSLNTEAFF.

In this sample, this clonotype turned up a few times. The chain employs TRBV19 and TRBJ1-1; D is possibly TRBD1 (6 bases). Germline CDR1 LNHDA, CDR2 SQIVND (reference sequence). The length of the CDR3 is 16 residues. Trimming removed 5 bases from V and 0 bases from J, with 16 bases in between. The DNA of the CDR3 is TGTGCCAGTAGTCCCCACCCGGACAGCTTGAACACTGAAGCTTTCTTT. Amino acid sequence: CASSPHPDSLNTEAFF. Using reference TRBV19 and TRBJ1-1 for the parts outside the CDR3, the full variable domain is DGGITQSPKYLFRKEGQNVTLSCEQNLNHDAMYWYRQDPGQGLRLIYYSQIVNDFQKGDIAEGYSVSREKKESFPLTVTSAQKNPTAFYLCASSPHPDSLNTEAFFGQGTRLTVV.

J is TRBJ1-1 and V is TRBV9; maybe TRBD1 (6 bases). The germline CDR1 and CDR2 sequences are SGDLS and YYNGEE. Trimming cost V 3 bases and J 1 base, with 10 bases left between them. The CDR3 is 14 amino acids. The CDR3 sequence is CASSEEGQNTEAFF. The CDR3 region has the DNA TGTGCCAGCAGCGAAGAGGGACAGAACACTGAAGCTTTCTTT. Filled out from reference TRBV9 and TRBJ1-1, the complete variable domain reads DSGVTQTPKHLITATGQRVTLRCSPRSGDLSVYWYQQSLDQGLQFLIQYYNGEERAKGNILERFSAQQFPDLHSELNLSSLELGDSALYFCASSEEGQNTEAFFGQGTRLTVV.

At least ten counts were recorded for this clonotype. The genes are TRBV6-1 and TRBJ2-1; 10 bases match TRBD2. The CDR3 has 17 amino acids. Germline-derived CDR1 and CDR2 are MNHNS and SASEGT. The V gene end was trimmed by 3 bases and the J gene end by 2 bases; junction bases not matched to a gene: 7. CDR3 protein: CASSENGLAATYNEQFF. In nucleotides, the CDR3 is TGTGCCAGCAGTGAGAATGGACTAGCGGCTACCTACAATGAGCAGTTCTTC.

This clonotype came up many times. The chain couples TRBV5-1 to TRBJ2-7; 10 bases agree with TRBD2. Unmatched junction bases numbered 4, after V lost 4 bases and J lost 3 bases. The germline V gene has CDR1 SGHRS and CDR2 YFSETQ. CDR3 size: 14 residues. In nucleotides, the CDR3 is TGCGCCAGCAGCGGGCTAGCGGGGGACTACGAGCAGTACTTC. It codes for CASSGLAGDYEQYF.

This clonotype has a single count. J is TRBJ2-5 and V is TRBV7-2; D is undetermined. CDR1 is SGHTA and CDR2 is FQGNSA in the germline V gene. The CDR3 length is 13 residues. Trimming removed 1 base from V and 5 bases from J, with 8 bases in between. The CDR3 DNA reads TGTGCCAGCAGCTTAGAGTCGTTTGAGACCCAGTACTTC. This encodes CASSLESFETQYF. Together with reference TRBV7-2 and TRBJ2-5, the CDR3 gives the full variable domain: GAGVSQSPSNKVTEKGKDVELRCDPISGHTALYWYRQSLGQGLEFLIYFQGNSAPDKSGLPSDRFSAERTGGSVSTLTIQRTQQEDSAVYLCASSLESFETQYFGPGTRLLVL.

V usage is TRBV27 and J usage is TRBJ2-1; D is uncertain. CDR3 length: 12 amino acids. V was shortened by 3 bases and J by 11 bases, with 11 bases between the two germline ends. Germline CDR1 MNHEY, CDR2 SMNVEV (reference sequence). The CDR3 nucleotides read TGTGCCAGCAGTTTCGCGGACGGAAAGCAGTTCTTC. It encodes CASSFADGKQFF.

This chain joins TRBV19 and TRBJ2-7; D gene unclear. The CDR3 length is 14 residues. Per the germline V gene, CDR1 is LNHDA and CDR2 is SQIVND (reference sequence). V lost 0 bases and J lost 6, with 12 bases in between. CDR3: CASSIDRWTGEQYF. Here the CDR3 DNA reads TGTGCCAGTAGTATAGACAGGTGGACGGGCGAGCAGTACTTC.

At least ten counts were recorded for this clonotype. The chain carries TRBV7-2 and TRBJ2-5, with 8 bases aligning to TRBD2. J lost 5 bases, V lost 3 bases, and 2 bases had no gene match. Germline loops: CDR1 SGHTA, CDR2 FQGNSA. CDR3 size: 13 residues. The CDR3 here is CASSFSGIETQYF. The CDR3 bases are TGTGCCAGCAGCTTTAGCGGGATTGAGACCCAGTACTTC.

At least ten counts were recorded for this clonotype. The V call is TRBV27, the J call TRBJ2-5, with 13 nucleotides matching TRBD2. Germline CDR1 is MNHEY and CDR2 is SMNVEV (reference sequence). The CDR3 has 16 amino acids. J was trimmed by 4 bases and V by 3 bases; bases with no gene match: 5. This CDR3 reads CASSFTSGRGRETQYF. In DNA, the CDR3 is TGTGCCAGCAGTTTTACTAGCGGGAGGGGTCGAGAGACCCAGTACTTC.

There are many counts of this clonotype. The chain carries TRBV12-3 or TRBV12-4 and TRBJ2-1; D may be TRBD2 (5 bases). Deletions cut 6 bases from V and 2 bases from J, with 5 bases between. The CDR3 runs to 12 residues. The CDR3 reads CASRLAYNEQFF. The CDR3 DNA sequence: TGTGCCAGCAGACTAGCCTACAATGAGCAGTTCTTC.

Ten or more counts support this clonotype. The chain joins TRBV7-9 to TRBJ2-3; 9 bases are shared with TRBD2. The CDR3 contains 17 residues. J was trimmed by 1 base and V by 5 bases; bases with no gene match: 10. Germline CDR1 SEHNR, CDR2 FQNEAQ (reference sequence). CDR3: CASSPLRLAEGTDTQYF. In DNA form, the CDR3 reads TGTGCCAGCAGCCCTCTGAGACTAGCGGAGGGCACAGATACGCAGTATTTT.

This clonotype was observed a handful of times. This chain joins TRBV6-1 and TRBJ1-6; no firm D call. This CDR3 spans 16 amino acids. Trimming shortened V by 1 base and J by 0 bases, and 7 bases separated the two germline ends. Per germline, CDR1 MNHNS and CDR2 SASEGT. The CDR3 DNA follows: TGTGCCAGCAGTGAAGAGGCGAGCTCCTATAATTCACCCCTCCACTTT. Protein sequence: CASSEEASSYNSPLHF.

This clonotype was detected many times. The V call is TRBV28, the J call TRBJ2-4, with D uncertain. Germline V gives CDR1 MDHEN, CDR2 SYDVKM. The CDR3 has 14 amino acids. V lost 3 bases to trimming and J lost 2 bases, with 8 bases between them. The CDR3 nucleotides read TGTGCCAGCAGTTTTTCTGGTTCCAAAAACATTCAGTACTTC. Protein: CASSFSGSKNIQYF. Using reference TRBV28 and TRBJ2-4 for the parts outside the CDR3, the full variable domain is DVKVTQSSRYLVKRTGEKVFLECVQDMDHENMFWYRQDPGLGLRLIYFSYDVKMKEKGDIPEGYSVSREKKERFSLILESASTNQTSMYLCASSFSGSKNIQYFGAGTRLSVL.

The chain uses TRBV7-8 and TRBJ2-2; 10 nucleotides agree with TRBD1. CDR1 SGHVS and CDR2 FQNEAQ come from the germline V gene. Germline trimming cut 5 bases from V and 4 bases from J; bases unmatched to any gene: 7. There are 16 residues in the CDR3. CDR3 DNA: TGTGCCAGCAGCCCAGACAGGGGGCTACCCACCGGGGAGCTGTTTTTT. This sequence encodes CASSPDRGLPTGELFF.

The CDR3 region has the DNA TGCAGTGCTCGCCCGGGGTGGGATTCACCCCTCCACTTT. Translated: CSARPGWDSPLHF. The V gene is TRBV20-1, the J gene TRBJ1-6; D is undetermined. Germline V gives CDR1 DFQATT, CDR2 SNEGSKA (reference sequence). CDR3 length: 13 amino acids. V was cut by 5 bases and J by 8 bases, with 13 bases left in between.

The sample holds many counts of this clonotype. The chain has TRBV3-1 and TRBJ2-7, with 11 bases fitting TRBD2. Trimming took 4 bases from V and 3 from J; bases not matched to a gene: 14. There are 18 residues in the CDR3. In germline, CDR1 is LGHDT, CDR2 YNNKEL (reference sequence). CDR3 coding DNA: TGTGCCAGCAGCCCTGTGGGACTAGCGGCCCTCGGGAACTACGAGCAGTACTTC. Protein: CASSPVGLAALGNYEQYF.

In this sample, this clonotype turned up a few times. The chain carries TRBV5-6 and TRBJ2-1; TRBD2 matches at 7 bases. Germline V gene lookup returns CDR1 SGHDT and CDR2 YYEEEE. The CDR3 is 15 residues long. Losses at the gene ends were 1 base for V and 7 bases for J; bases not matched to a gene: 8. This CDR3 is CASSLSWRERNEQFF. The CDR3 DNA reads as TGTGCCAGCAGCTTGAGTTGGCGGGAGAGGAATGAGCAGTTCTTC.